This T cell receptor beta chain appears in the sequencing data of a study of OX40 agonist ivuxolimab in advanced cancers. Concerning the study at large: Ivuxolimab was an agonistic, fully human IgG2 monoclonal antibody directed against OX40 (CD134), a costimulatory receptor. Intravenous ivuxolimab was administered to patients every 2 weeks at six dose levels: 0.01, 0.1, 0.3, 1.5, 3 and 10 mg/kg. Of the 50 to 55 dose-escalation patients, hepatocellular carcinoma was present in approximately 20, melanoma in around 15, renal cell carcinoma in 9 and head and neck cancer in 9. In the dose-escalation cohort, 65% to 85% of patients were male, and the mean age was roughly 60 years with a range of roughly 20 to 79. Patients were allowed to have had prior anti-PD-1, anti-PD-L1 or anti-CTLA-4 therapy, and 40% of the dose-escalation patients had been treated with checkpoint inhibitors. Partial responses occurred in three dose-escalation patients: two with cutaneous melanoma and one with hepatocellular carcinoma. Peripheral TCRbeta sequencing aimed to test whether ivuxolimab altered TCR sequence diversity and caused clonal T-cell expansion. The paper covers the monotherapy dose-escalation part of the phase I ivuxolimab trial, which included N ≈ 57 patients. Broader findings and caveats from the paper: After ivuxolimab, expanded clones were on average more numerous among CD8+ T cells than among CD4+ T cells. The antigen specificity of the clonally expanded peripheral T cells was not determined. In the 0.1-3.0 mg/kg groups, partial responders were among the patients with the lowest normalized peripheral clonal expansion, particularly in CD8+ T cells. Low levels of normalized T-cell clonal expansion were also shown by some nonresponding patients. At doses from 0.1 to 3.0 mg/kg, clonal expansion was seen in both CD4+ and CD8+ blood T cells between baseline and week 6.

Genomic DNA was isolated from the sorted cells so that the TCRbeta CDR3 region could be sequenced. The immunoSEQ Assay was used to sequence the TCRbeta CDR3 regions. In its TCRdb copy, this immuneACCESS table keeps in-frame sequences only and misses some clones. Where compared with another copy, unresolved V genes explain less than half of these, and the others have no known cause. The sample table holds tens of thousands of clones, of which roughly 80% were seen once. Around 2% of the sample is in the top ten clones. Comments on this clone: The antigen it recognizes is unknown. Nothing much larger sits one base from this clone, and base qualities are not available.

The germline V gene encodes CDR1 GTSNPN and CDR2 SVGIG (reference sequence). CDR3 length: 14 amino acids, cysteine to phenylalanine. Only the CDR3 part of the read is kept: 42 bases, read in frame from the first base. V gives up 0 bases and J gives up 7 bases, and the segment between their germline ends measures 13 bases. Patients with autoimmune disease history or receiving systemic immunosuppression were excluded from the trial. Peripheral blood for TCR sequencing was collected from all dose cohorts at baseline, on cycle 4 day 1, and on cycle 7 day 1. Samples came from an open-label, multicenter, first-in-human phase I dose-escalation trial of ivuxolimab. The trial enrolled adults with locally advanced or metastatic head and neck squamous cell, hepatocellular, melanoma or renal cell carcinoma. CD4+ and CD8+ T cells were sorted separately from peripheral blood before TCR sequencing.

The sample was CD4+ or CD8+ T cells sorted from blood, taken in a trial of the OX40 agonist ivuxolimab. The sequence links TRBV30 to TRBJ1-5; D gene: possibly TRBD1, on 5 matching bases. The sequence derives from an adult with an advanced solid tumor such as melanoma, head and neck, liver or kidney cancer. CDR3 reads: CAWSVLGVSQPQHF. The bases read TGTGCCTGGAGTGTACTGGGGGTCAGCCAGCCCCAGCATTTT.